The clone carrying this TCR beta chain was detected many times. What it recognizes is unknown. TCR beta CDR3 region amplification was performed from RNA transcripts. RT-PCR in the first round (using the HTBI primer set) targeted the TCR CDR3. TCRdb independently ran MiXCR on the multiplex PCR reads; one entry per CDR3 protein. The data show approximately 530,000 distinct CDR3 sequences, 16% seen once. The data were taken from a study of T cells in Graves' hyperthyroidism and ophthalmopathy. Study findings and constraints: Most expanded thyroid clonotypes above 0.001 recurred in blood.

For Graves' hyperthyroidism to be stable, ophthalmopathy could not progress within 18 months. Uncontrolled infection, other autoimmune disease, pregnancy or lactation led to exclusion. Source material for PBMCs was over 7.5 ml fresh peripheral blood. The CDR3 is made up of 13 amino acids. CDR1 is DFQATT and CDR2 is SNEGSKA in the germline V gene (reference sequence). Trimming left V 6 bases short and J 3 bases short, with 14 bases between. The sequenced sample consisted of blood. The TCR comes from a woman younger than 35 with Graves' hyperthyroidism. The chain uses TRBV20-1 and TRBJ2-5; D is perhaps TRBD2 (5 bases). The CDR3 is CSAPETGKETQYF. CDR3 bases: TGCAGTGCCCCCGAGACCGGGAAAGAGACCCAGTACTTC.